Included here is one T cell receptor (beta chain) sequence, with context. Its recognized antigen is unknown. Within one base of it there is no much larger clone, and no base qualities were kept. This sample was taken from a study of T cell responses to AZD1222 COVID-19 vaccine (dated by TCRdb to the early 2020s). As for the study more broadly: TCR sequencing covered over 230 trial participants: 200 to 210 given two doses of AZD1222 and around 26 given two doses of MenACWY control vaccine. Trial participants were enrolled by age into 18-55, 56-69 and 70-plus year subgroups, with about 150, 27 and 61 TCR-sequenced participants respectively.

The CDR3 regions of human TCRbeta chains were analyzed by immunosequencing. As for the authors' bioinformatics: Repertoire TCRs were matched against a reference library of SARS-CoV-2-specific TCRs generated with the MIRA antigen-specificity platform. Breadth was defined as the fraction of unique TCRs that were SARS-CoV-2-associated. Depth was defined as the fraction of total T cells that were SARS-CoV-2-associated. Using the MIRA data, each spike-specific TCR was mapped to the spike region that the TCR reacts to and placed in a CD4 or CD8 class. Log10-transformed breadth and depth values were compared by one-way ANOVA with Sidak's multiple comparisons tests. TCRdb re-hosts the immuneACCESS table, in-frame sequences only. Its copies lack some clones; in the studies checked, an unresolved V gene accounts for under half of them, and the cause for the rest is not known. Clonal size and the V and J genes are those of that table, whereas D and trimming came from the DNA. The table for this sample lists 150,000 or so clones; more than 80% of them were counted only once. The ten largest clones take up roughly 4% of the sample.

V is trimmed back by 0 bases and J by 1 base, and the junction contains 11 bases that no gene match accounts for. Looking up the germline V gene (reference sequence) yields CDR1 SGHNT and CDR2 YYREEE. From cysteine to phenylalanine, the CDR3 is 19 amino acids long. The retained sequence is limited to the CDR3, 57 bases, with the frame set at the first base. Explained via the paper, the time point label denotes: about 28 days (+/-7) after the second vaccine dose. According to the study, the label for this sample's treatment or condition signals: meningococcal conjugate vaccine given as trial control. Vaccinee samples came from UK trials COV001 and COV002, including a single-blind randomized controlled phase 2/3 trial of AZD1222 (ChAdOx1 nCoV-19) in healthy adults. Trial participant PBMC samples were collected at day 0 and day 28 after the second dose for TCRbeta chain sequencing. The paper as a whole reports these results and caveats: Reportedly, close to half of the unique spike-specific TCRs recognized epitopes lying outside the regions that are mutated in the B.1.351 and B.1.1.7 variants. Because no day 14 peak-response samples were available, repertoires were characterized only after the peak T cell response. Participants were mostly white British, with more females than males. The authors suggested clonal diversity may have been underestimated. After two AZD1222 doses, spike-specific TCR breadth and depth were significantly higher than at day 0 and than in MenACWY recipients. Conclusions about previously exposed vaccinees are limited because only a handful of AZD1222 recipients were SARS-CoV-2 seropositive at baseline. In the small 56-69-year group, the increase in depth fell short of significance, most likely because of low power. The whole spike protein was spanned by vaccine-associated CD4 TCRs, and dominant responses were seen in regions 160-218 and 743-854.

Recombination connected TRBV5-4 to TRBJ2-3; 10 nucleotides in the junction match TRBD2. The sample was peripheral blood, taken 28 days after the second dose of the MenACWY control vaccine. The TCR was taken from an adult who received the MenACWY meningococcal vaccine as a control. The bases read TGTGCCAGCAGCTTGGGTTTTAGCGGGAGGATCTGGGGCACAGATACGCAGTATTTT. Its translation reads: CASSLGFSGRIWGTDTQYF.